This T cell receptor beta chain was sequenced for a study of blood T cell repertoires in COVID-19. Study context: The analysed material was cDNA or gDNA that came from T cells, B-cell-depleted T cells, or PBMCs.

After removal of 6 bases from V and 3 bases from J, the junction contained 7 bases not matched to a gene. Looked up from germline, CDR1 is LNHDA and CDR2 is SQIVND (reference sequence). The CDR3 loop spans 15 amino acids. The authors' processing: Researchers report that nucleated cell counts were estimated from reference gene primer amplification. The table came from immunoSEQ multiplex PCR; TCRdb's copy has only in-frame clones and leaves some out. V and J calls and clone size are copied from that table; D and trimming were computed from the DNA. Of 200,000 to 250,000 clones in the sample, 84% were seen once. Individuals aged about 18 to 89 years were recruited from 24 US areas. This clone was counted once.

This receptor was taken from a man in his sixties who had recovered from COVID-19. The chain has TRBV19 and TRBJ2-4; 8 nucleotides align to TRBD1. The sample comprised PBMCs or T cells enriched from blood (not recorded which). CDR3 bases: TGTGCCAGTAGCCCCGACAGGGGCAACAAAAACATTCAGTACTTC. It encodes CASSPDRGNKNIQYF.